This is a list of T cell receptor beta chains from one sample in a study of immune evolution from preneoplasia to lung adenocarcinoma. Some clones are missing from TCRdb's copy, which holds only in-frame ones; the method was immunoSEQ multiplex PCR. Of about 5,800 clones in the sample, more than 75% were seen once. Source material: FFPE adjacent normal lung tissue. These receptors came from a person between 60 and 80 years old with lung adenocarcinoma. The CDR3 runs from the conserved cysteine through the conserved F or W.

j_call v_call cdr3_aa
TRBJ1-4 TRBV28 CASSSTGMGEKLFF
TRBJ1-5 TRBV7-9 CASSPTMGGNQPQHF
TRBJ1-1 TRBV2 CASSEDRRDTEAFF
TRBJ1-2 TRBV7-9 CASSLSFSPRGGYTF
TRBJ2-2 TRBV11-3 CASSLVPGELFF
TRBJ2-3 TRBV2 CASSYTDTQYF
TRBJ1-1 TRBV7-8 CASSSYRGSGAFF
TRBJ1-2 TRBV7-2 CASSWLSGTALEGYTF
TRBJ1-5 TRBV5-1 CASSLGDGENQPQHF
TRBJ1-6 TRBV7-9 CASSLDSLSPLHF
TRBJ1-4 TRBV2 CASRGTQGDEKLFF
TRBJ1-5 TRBV30 CAWSEGQSYQPQHF
TRBJ1-4 TRBV30 CAWRPWTGDEKLFF
TRBJ1-6 TRBV19 CASSIAGQSSYNSPLHF
TRBJ1-5 TRBV7-9 CASSLSDRVHF
TRBJ1-1 TRBV6-6 CASSKTGGERTEAFF
TRBJ2-2 TRBV6-5 CASRGRESTGELFF
TRBJ2-4 TRBV30 CAWSSKTSGSDIQYF
TRBJ2-7 TRBV28 CASSLNLNPTYEQYF
TRBJ1-2 TRBV10-3 CAISALPTNYGYTF
TRBJ1-1 TRBV5-5 CASSLDGQLNTEAFF
TRBJ1-2 TRBV15 CATSRDRQAYGYTF
TRBJ1-3 TRBV7-2 CASSLGPGNTIYF
TRBJ1-1 TRBV11-2 CASSRDRGSTEAFF
TRBJ1-5 TRBV9 CASSVGGGPNQPQHF
TRBJ1-4 TRBV15 CATSRVARIRRGDEKLFF
TRBJ1-1 TRBV2 CASTEIEGTEAFF
TRBJ2-1 TRBV6-1 CASRAGEPSEQFF
TRBJ2-7 TRBV30 CAWSGLQIHEQYF
TRBJ1-2 TRBV5-4 CASSLAGTDGYGYTF
TRBJ2-1 TRBV30 CAWTPGGPGREQFF
TRBJ1-1 TRBV12-5 CASVGGRTARPEAFF
TRBJ1-1 TRBV29-1 CSASRGQNTEAFF
TRBJ2-7 TRBV28 CASSVLAGESYEQYF
TRBJ2-7 TRBV28 CASRTPGTGGSEQYF
TRBJ1-3 TRBV18 CASSPTAGNTIYF
TRBJ1-1 TRBV5-6 CASSRGEVKAFF
TRBJ2-5 TRBV2 CASSGGLAETQYF
TRBJ1-2 TRBV27 CAGSFGQGNYGYTF
TRBJ2-5 TRBV9 CASSVDPKETQYF
TRBJ1-1 TRBV4-1 CASSQEAVGQGAMNTEAFF
TRBJ1-2 TRBV7-2 CASSLDRGLGGYTF
TRBJ2-1 TRBV11-3 CASSPGTGQYNEQFF
TRBJ2-3 TRBV6-5 CASSYGRATSTDTQYF
TRBJ1-1 TRBV7-9 CASSLVQDTEAFF
TRBJ2-2 TRBV11-2 CASRLGTRDGELFF
TRBJ2-3 TRBV9 CASSEGVGVSTDTQYF
TRBJ1-5 TRBV30 CAWSSGGEQPQHF